The T cell receptor beta chain described here comes from a study of T cells in Graves' hyperthyroidism and ophthalmopathy. Study-wide results and limits: In the analysis, a 13 V-J model separated ophthalmopathy from stable hyperthyroidism. Appearing also in blood were most of the thyroid clonotypes expanded above 0.001. Before onset, by a median of 6.5 months, the model predicted ophthalmopathy.

Amplified TCR beta CDR3 regions came from RNA transcripts. First-round RT-PCR of the TCR CDR3 relied on the HTBI primer set. TCRdb processed the multiplex PCR reads anew with MiXCR; each CDR3 protein has one entry. Of about 640,000 distinct CDR3 sequences in the sample, 13% to 15% were seen once. For this clonotype: Its antigen is still unknown.

Material for sequencing was blood. The sequence was obtained from a woman in her forties or fifties with Graves' ophthalmopathy.

The CDR3 region has the DNA TGTGCCAGCAGCGCGACAGGGCCTAATGAAAAACTGTTTTTT. Residues: CASSATGPNEKLFF. V is TRBV5-6 and J is TRBJ1-4, with TRBD1 matching over 7 bases. Germline loops: CDR1 SGHDT, CDR2 YYEEEE. The ends lost 4 bases at V and 3 bases at J; junction bases unmatched: 3. CDR3 length equals 14 residues.